Below, 11 T cell receptor beta chains from the same sample are listed, as sequenced in a study of naive and memory T cell subsets. The beta constant-region primer was an equimolar mix of two oligonucleotides covering TRBC1 and TRBC2. TCRdb reprocessed the UMI-ligation and nested PCR reads with MiXCR, giving one entry per CDR3 protein. The sample gives around 160,000 distinct CDR3 sequences, about a sixth of which show up once; roughly 0.14% is in the top ten. Material: naive CD4+ T cells from blood. Source of these receptors: a human donor in good health.

The chain carries TRBV5-1 and TRBJ1-1, with D unresolved. Per the germline V gene, CDR1 is SGHRS and CDR2 is YFSETQ. The V gene lost 4 bases and the J gene lost 1 base, with 8 bases spanning the gap. CDR3 length: 13 residues. The CDR3 coding sequence is TGCGCCAGCAGCAACGACGGGAACACTGAAGCTTTCTTT. This translates into CASSNDGNTEAFF.

The sample holds many counts of this clonotype. The V call is TRBV4-1, the J call TRBJ2-1; a possible D gene is TRBD2 (6 bases). The CDR3 sequence is 17 residues long. V was shortened by 0 bases and J by 5 bases, with 17 bases between the two germline ends. Germline CDR1 and CDR2: MGHRA and YSYEKL. In DNA, the CDR3 is TGCGCCAGCAGCCAAGATATGGGTAGCGGAAGTAACAATGAGCAGTTCTTC. Amino acid sequence: CASSQDMGSGSNNEQFF.

This chain connects TRBV6-7 to TRBJ2-1, with a weak D call TRBD1 (5 bases). TRBV6-7 carries the ORF label, with uncertain function. The CDR3 consists of 11 residues. Trimming left V 7 bases short and J 12 bases short, with 13 bases between. CDR3 coding DNA: TGTGCCAGCACCTCAGGGATAGTGCAGTTCTTC. Amino acid sequence: CASTSGIVQFF.

This clonotype came up a few times. The genes are TRBV12-3 or TRBV12-4 and TRBJ1-6, with D hard to call. CDR3 size: 18 residues. The germline V and J ends were trimmed by 0 bases and 0 bases, with 12 bases remaining between them. CDR3 loop: CASSLARMSSSYNSPLHF. CDR3 in DNA: TGTGCCAGCAGTTTAGCGCGCATGTCGAGCTCCTATAATTCACCCCTCCACTTT.

The genes are TRBV6-5 and TRBJ2-7; 13 nucleotides align to TRBD2. V lost 6 bases to trimming and J lost 4 bases; unmatched junction nucleotides: 6. CDR3 length equals 15 residues. Germline CDR1 reads MNHEY; CDR2 reads SVGAGI. DNA for the CDR3: TGTGCCAGCAGAGCCCGACTAGCGGGAGGATACGAGCAGTACTTC. Amino acid sequence: CASRARLAGGYEQYF.

This clonotype occurred a few times. V and J are TRBV6-5 and TRBJ2-1; 10 bases line up with TRBD2. The ends lost 0 bases at V and 4 bases at J; junction bases unmatched: 12. This CDR3 has 19 amino acids. The V gene's germline CDR1 is MNHEY and CDR2 SVGAGI. CDR3 DNA sequence: TGTGCCAGCAGTTACTCCCCGGTACTAGCGGGAAGGGCGTACAATGAGCAGTTCTTC. Translated, it gives CASSYSPVLAGRAYNEQFF.

The genes are TRBV18 and TRBJ2-4, with TRBD1 identical over 11 bases. Germline CDR1 is KGHSH and CDR2 is LQKENI. V lost 3 bases and J lost 1; bases outside the gene matches: 5. This CDR3 is built from 17 residues. The CDR3 DNA reads TGTGCCAGCTCACCCGGACAGGGGGCGCGGGCCAAAAACATTCAGTACTTC. Translation: CASSPGQGARAKNIQYF. Full variable domain (outside the CDR3, taken from reference TRBV18 and TRBJ2-4): NAGVMQNPRHLVRRRGQEARLRCSPMKGHSHVYWYRQLPEEGLKFMVYLQKENIIDESGMPKERFSAEFPKEGPSILRIQQVVRGDSAAYFCASSPGQGARAKNIQYFGAGTRLSVL.

The V call is TRBV5-1, the J call TRBJ1-1; 10 positions agree with TRBD1. Trimming took 4 bases from V and 11 from J; bases not matched to a gene: 5. This CDR3 has 12 amino acids. From germline, CDR1 is SGHRS and CDR2 YFSETQ. The CDR3 sequence: CASSGTGAAAFF. CDR3 nucleotide sequence: TGCGCCAGCAGCGGGACAGGGGCCGCGGCTTTCTTT. Filled out from reference TRBV5-1 and TRBJ1-1, the complete variable domain reads KAGVTQTPRYLIKTRGQQVTLSCSPISGHRSVSWYQQTPGQGLQFLFEYFSETQRNKGNFPGRFSGRQFSNSRSEMNVSTLELGDSALYLCASSGTGAAAFFGQGTRLTVV.

In this sample, this clonotype turned up a few times. V gene TRBV15 combines with J gene TRBJ2-5; D may be TRBD2 (6 bases). Germline lookup yields CDR1 LNHNV and CDR2 YYDKDF (reference sequence). The CDR3 contains 14 residues. V dropped 3 bases and J dropped 3 bases, with 11 bases sitting between them. The CDR3 spells CATSRLGGEETQYF. The CDR3 DNA follows: TGTGCCACCAGCAGGCTAGGAGGGGAAGAGACCCAGTACTTC. Looking up the rest from reference TRBV15 and TRBJ2-5 gives the full variable domain: DAMVIQNPRYQVTQFGKPVTLSCSQTLNHNVMYWYQQKSSQAPKLLFHYYDKDFNNEADTPDNFQSRRPNTSFCFLDIRSPGLGDTAMYLCATSRLGGEETQYFGPGTRLLVL.

This chain joins TRBV10-3 and TRBJ2-3; the match to TRBD2 covers 11 bases. The CDR3 loop spans 15 amino acids. With 9 bases clipped from V and 0 bases from J, the junction kept 5 bases outside the gene matches. Germline-derived CDR1 and CDR2 are ENHRY and SYGVKD. The CDR3 region has the DNA TGTGCCATAGCGGGACTAGCGGATAGCACAGATACGCAGTATTTT. Residues: CAIAGLADSTDTQYF.

Concerning this clonotype: The CDR3 carries no conserved terminal phenylalanine or tryptophan, so it likely arises from a read error. V gene TRBV20-1 combines with J gene TRBJ2-1; a possible D gene is TRBD2 (6 bases). This CDR3 is 16 amino acids long. Trimming removed 3 bases at V and 0 bases at J, with 15 bases between. Germline V lookup: CDR1 DFQATT, CDR2 SNEGSKA (reference sequence). CDR3 loop: CSASAPGRNSYNEQFV. The CDR3 bases are TGCAGTGCTAGTGCCCCAGGGAGGAACTCCTACAATGAGCAGTTCGTC.